These 10 T cell receptor beta chains share one sample of origin, sequenced in a study of T cells in Graves' hyperthyroidism and ophthalmopathy. Using RNA transcripts as the source, TCR beta CDR3 regions were amplified. The HTBI set primed first-round TCR CDR3 RT-PCR. TCRdb reprocessed the multiplex PCR reads via MiXCR and lists one record per CDR3 protein. The sample includes hundreds of thousands of distinct CDR3 sequences, about 43% seen only once; the top ten take nearly 8.5%. The sample comprised peripheral blood or thyroid tissue (not recorded which). The receptors were sampled from a woman under 30 with Graves' hyperthyroidism.

In this sample, this clonotype turned up once. The rearrangement links TRBV7-9 to TRBJ2-7; TRBD2 aligns across 8 bases. The J call may be mistaken, given a closer DNA end match to TRBJ2-5. The CDR3 extends over 16 amino acids. The germline gives CDR1 SEHNR, CDR2 FQNEAQ (reference sequence). This CDR3 reads CASSRDPGGREETQYF. CDR3 DNA sequence: TGTGCCAGCAGCCGGGATCCGGGAGGGCGTGAAGAGACCCAGTACTTC.

This chain connects TRBV6-6 to TRBJ2-7; 12 bases align to TRBD1. V dropped 5 bases and J dropped 7; count of bases not matched to a gene: 6. The germline V gene has CDR1 MNHNY and CDR2 SVGAGI (reference sequence). The CDR3 is made up of 14 amino acids. The CDR3 sequence is CASSTGTGGREQYF. The CDR3, as DNA: TGTGCCAGCAGTACCGGGACAGGGGGCAGGGAGCAGTACTTC.

The J gene is TRBJ2-7, the V gene TRBV7-6; D is tentatively TRBD1 or TRBD2 (7 bases each). Looked up from germline, CDR1 is SGHVS and CDR2 is FNYEAQ. There are 14 residues in the CDR3. V lost 5 bases and J 3 bases, leaving 14 bases between the germline ends. In DNA form, the CDR3 reads TGTGCCAGCAGCCGTCCAGGGGGGGACTACGAGCAGTACTTC. Its protein is CASSRPGGDYEQYF.

The chain links TRBV7-9 to TRBJ1-6; no clear D. The CDR3 sequence is 16 residues long. Trimming removed 1 base at V and 2 bases at J, with 9 bases between. Germline V CDR1 and CDR2: SEHNR, FQNEAQ (reference sequence). In DNA, the CDR3 is TGTGCCAGCAGCTTAGGACGGTCCGCCTATAATTCACCCCTCCACTTT. This codes for CASSLGRSAYNSPLHF.

The CDR3 DNA is TGTGCCAGCAGTTTAATCACAGGTTACGAGCAGTACTTC. Translated, it gives CASSLITGYEQYF. The chain is built from TRBV12-3 or TRBV12-4 and TRBJ2-7; the D gene is possibly TRBD1 (5 bases). V was shortened by 2 bases and J by 4 bases, with 9 bases between the two germline ends. This CDR3 has 13 amino acids.

Only a few counts were recorded for this clonotype. The V gene is TRBV9, the J gene TRBJ2-7, with TRBD2 matching 8 bases. Germline-derived CDR1 and CDR2 are SGDLS and YYNGEE. V lost 5 bases to trimming and J lost 7 bases; unmatched junction nucleotides: 8. The length of the CDR3 is 13 residues. The CDR3 region has the DNA TGTGCCAGCAGTGTTTACCGGGGGGGGGAGCAGTACTTC. It translates to CASSVYRGGEQYF.

This clonotype was seen a few times. V gene TRBV7-8 combines with J gene TRBJ2-7; TRBD2 aligns across 12 bases. The length of the CDR3 is 14 residues. V lost 4 bases to trimming and J lost 5 bases; unmatched junction nucleotides: 3. The germline V gene encodes CDR1 SGHVS and CDR2 FQNEAQ. CDR3 sequence reads: CASSSWTSGNEQYF. CDR3 DNA: TGTGCCAGCAGCTCTTGGACTAGCGGGAACGAGCAGTACTTC.

CDR3 loop: CASSVSTGGPQETQYF. The CDR3 bases are TGTGCCAGCAGCGTATCGACAGGGGGCCCCCAAGAGACCCAGTACTTC. The J gene is TRBJ2-5, the V gene TRBV7-6; TRBD1 agrees at 10 bases. Germline trimming cut 5 bases from V and 1 base from J; bases unmatched to any gene: 7. From germline, CDR1 is SGHVS and CDR2 FNYEAQ. There are 16 residues in the CDR3.

This chain joins TRBV6-5 and TRBJ2-7; D possibly matches TRBD1 or TRBD2 (5 bases each). CDR1 is MNHEY and CDR2 is SVGAGI in the germline V gene. The CDR3 spans 14 residues. V lost 6 bases and J lost 6, with 18 bases in between. The CDR3 loop reads CASRIGPQGVEQYF. The CDR3 nucleotides are TGTGCCAGCAGGATCGGGCCGCAGGGAGTCGAGCAGTACTTC.

The chain recombines TRBV7-9 with TRBJ1-2, with TRBD1 matching over 9 bases. CDR1 is SEHNR, CDR2 FQNEAQ, per germline (reference sequence). The CDR3 covers 15 residues. V lost 5 bases, J lost 4 bases, and 8 bases stayed unmatched. Written as DNA, the CDR3 is TGTGCCAGCAGCCGACCGGGACAGGGAAGCTATGGCTACACCTTC. Encoded protein: CASSRPGQGSYGYTF.